One sample yielded the 25 T cell receptor beta chains listed below, sequenced in a study of blood T cell repertoires in COVID-19 (dated by TCRdb to the early 2020s). Library construction relied on the immunoSEQ multiplex PCR assay. This immuneACCESS table, as held by TCRdb, lists in-frame sequences with V and J called but not all clones. Of the missing ones, under half trace to an unresolved V gene in checked studies; the others have no known cause. The sample table lists 200,000 to 250,000 clones, 75% to 90% of them with a count of one. The top ten hold 3.5% to 4.5% of the sample. Sequencing used PBMCs or T cells enriched from blood (not recorded which). The receptors originated from a middle-aged woman with acute COVID-19.

The chain carries TRBV4-1 and TRBJ2-5, with TRBD2 matching over 7 bases. The CDR3 is 15 residues long. V shed 3 bases and J 5 bases; nucleotides not matched to a gene: 9. From germline, CDR1 is MGHRA and CDR2 YSYEKL. The CDR3 coding sequence is TGCGCCAGCAGCCACTGGGGGGGTTCAGGGGAGACCCAGTACTTC. Its protein is CASSHWGGSGETQYF.

The CDR3 DNA reads TGTGCCAGCAGCAGAGACAGGGGCACTGAAGCTTTCTTT. Amino acids: CASSRDRGTEAFF. The genes are TRBV11-2 and TRBJ1-1, with TRBD1 matching 8 bases. Germline loops: CDR1 SGHAT, CDR2 FQNNGV. The CDR3 length is 13 residues. Losses at the gene ends were 5 bases for V and 4 bases for J; bases not matched to a gene: 3.

This clone was picked up one time. The chain links TRBV6-5 to TRBJ1-4; D is undetermined. The CDR3 totals 10 residues. Germline values: CDR1 MNHEY, CDR2 SVGAGI. V was clipped by 8 bases and J by 8 bases, with 6 bases between them. CDR3 protein: CASEEEKLFF. For the CDR3, the DNA is TGTGCCAGCGAAGAGGAAAAACTGTTTTTT.

This clone was seen just once. The chain recombines TRBV24-1 with TRBJ2-7, with TRBD1 identical over 10 bases. Germline loops: CDR1 KGHDR, CDR2 SFDVKD. The J segment lost 5 bases and the V segment lost 3 bases, leaving 6 bases of the junction unmatched. This CDR3 contains 15 residues. The CDR3 here is CATSDTGTGVHEQYV. The CDR3 DNA sequence: TGTGCCACCAGTGATACCGGGACAGGGGTCCACGAGCAGTACGTC.

The chain links TRBV7-3 to TRBJ1-1; D call uncertain. Trimming removed 1 base at V and 4 bases at J, with 7 bases between. This CDR3 is built from 13 residues. Germline assignment: CDR1 SGHTA and CDR2 FQGTGA. CDR3 sequence reads: CASSLNPGTEAFF. The DNA for the CDR3 is TGTGCCAGCAGCTTAAATCCCGGCACTGAAGCTTTCTTT.

The chain recombines TRBV6-6 with TRBJ2-2; 9 bases are a match to TRBD1. The CDR3 runs 14 residues. CDR1 and CDR2 from the germline V gene are MNHNY and SVGAGI (reference sequence). The ends lost 7 bases at V and 6 bases at J; junction bases unmatched: 6. The CDR3 bases are TGTGCCAGCAATACAGGGGGCGCATCCGGGGAGCTGTTTTTT. Its translation is CASNTGGASGELFF.

In this sample, this clone turned up once. An end of the junction differs from the germline gene, which may be a read error. V and J are TRBV6-5 and TRBJ1-5, with a weak D call TRBD1 (6 bases). The CDR3 is made up of 15 amino acids. Germline CDR1 is MNHEY and CDR2 is SVGAGI. The CDR3 is CASSNSGTLNQPQHF. DNA of the CDR3: TGTGCCAGCAGTAACTCCGGGACACTGAATCAGCCCCAGCATTTT.

The V and J genes are TRBV10-3 and TRBJ2-7; 12 positions match TRBD1. Germline V lookup: CDR1 ENHRY, CDR2 SYGVKD. The CDR3 consists of 14 residues. V was clipped by 10 bases and J by 7 bases; unmatched bases: 11. CDR3 region: CATAGTGGGGEQYF. The CDR3 DNA reads TGTGCCACCGCCGGGACAGGGGGCGGGGGGGAGCAGTACTTC.

This chain connects TRBV4-1 to TRBJ2-3; weak D call: TRBD2 (6 bases). The germline V gene has CDR1 MGHRA and CDR2 YSYEKL. Trimming stripped 1 base from V and 3 bases from J, with 23 bases between. This CDR3 has 19 amino acids. The CDR3 protein is CASSQALPGLTGSTDTQYF. In nucleotides, the CDR3 is TGCGCCAGCAGCCAAGCTCTACCGGGACTCACCGGCTCAACAGATACGCAGTATTTT.

This clone was counted a single time. Other DNA sequences from this sample encode an identical CDR3 as well. This chain joins TRBV19 and TRBJ1-3; D is uncertain. Germline assignment: CDR1 LNHDA and CDR2 SQIVND (reference sequence). The CDR3 runs to 14 residues. Trimming removed 6 bases at V and 0 bases at J, with 9 bases between. CDR3 nucleotides: TGTGCCAGTAGGCCCCGGGGCTCTGGAAACACCATATATTTT. Translation: CASRPRGSGNTIYF. Full variable domain (missing parts from reference TRBV19 and TRBJ1-3): DGGITQSPKYLFRKEGQNVTLSCEQNLNHDAMYWYRQDPGQGLRLIYYSQIVNDFQKGDIAEGYSVSREKKESFPLTVTSAQKNPTAFYLCASRPRGSGNTIYFGEGSWLTVV.

This clone has a single count. The rearrangement links TRBV19 to TRBJ2-3; 9 nucleotides agree with TRBD2. Germline lookup yields CDR1 LNHDA and CDR2 SQIVND (reference sequence). This CDR3 region has 15 residues. Trimming at V came to 8 bases and at J to 2 bases, leaving 8 bases not matched to a gene. CDR3 in amino acids: CASCRAGGPTDTQYF. The CDR3 DNA sequence: TGTGCCAGTTGCAGAGCGGGGGGTCCCACAGATACGCAGTATTTT.

V gene TRBV19 combines with J gene TRBJ1-4; a possible D gene is TRBD1 (6 bases). V lost 8 bases, J lost 4 bases, and 17 bases lay in between. The germline gives CDR1 LNHDA, CDR2 SQIVND (reference sequence). The CDR3 length is 15 residues. CDR3 DNA sequence: TGTGCCAGTGAATCCCGGGACAACTATAATGAAAAACTGTTTTTT. This codes for CASESRDNYNEKLFF. Using reference TRBV19 and TRBJ1-4 for the parts outside the CDR3, the full variable domain is DGGITQSPKYLFRKEGQNVTLSCEQNLNHDAMYWYRQDPGQGLRLIYYSQIVNDFQKGDIAEGYSVSREKKESFPLTVTSAQKNPTAFYLCASESRDNYNEKLFFGSGTQLSVL.

The chain recombines TRBV7-9 with TRBJ1-1; D possibly corresponds to TRBD1 (5 bases). CDR1 and CDR2 (germline): SEHNR, FQNEAQ (reference sequence). CDR3 length: 13 amino acids. Between the trimmed V and J ends, which lost 7 bases and 4 bases, there was a span of 13 bases. CDR3 protein: CASMAGGLTEAFF. CDR3 sequence (DNA): TGTGCCAGCATGGCGGGGGGACTCACTGAAGCTTTCTTT. Full variable domain (remainder filled in from reference TRBV7-9 and TRBJ1-1): DTGVSQNPRHKITKRGQNVTFRCDPISEHNRLYWYRQTLGQGPEFLTYFQNEAQLEKSRLLSDRFSAERPKGSFSTLEIQRTEQGDSAMYLCASMAGGLTEAFFGQGTRLTVV.

This rearrangement joins TRBV10-3 to TRBJ2-5; possible D gene TRBD1, 6 bases. V lost 2 bases to trimming and J lost 1 base, with 11 bases between them. The CDR3 is 15 residues long. Germline loops: CDR1 ENHRY, CDR2 SYGVKD. The CDR3 sequence: CAISEGQGFQETQYF. In nucleotides, the CDR3 is TGTGCCATCAGTGAGGGGCAGGGGTTCCAAGAGACCCAGTACTTC.

The J gene is TRBJ1-2, the V gene TRBV15, with D unresolved. The CDR3 loop spans 11 amino acids. Trimming left V 1 base short and J 8 bases short, with 5 bases between. The V gene's germline CDR1 is LNHNV and CDR2 YYDKDF (reference sequence). This CDR3 is CATSRGEGYTF. The CDR3 region has the DNA TGTGCCACCAGCAGAGGAGAGGGCTACACCTTC.

This clone was observed a handful of times. The chain employs TRBV4-1 and TRBJ1-1; 8 nucleotides align to TRBD1. CDR1 and CDR2 (germline): MGHRA, YSYEKL. The ends lost 4 bases at V and 1 base at J; junction bases unmatched: 8. This CDR3 has 16 residues. CDR3 loop: CASSLDRGVWNTEAFF. CDR3 bases: TGCGCCAGCAGCCTCGACAGGGGAGTTTGGAACACTGAAGCTTTCTTT.

The rearrangement uses TRBV29-1 and TRBJ2-1; a possible D gene is TRBD2 (7 bases). The CDR3 is 14 amino acids. Germline lookup yields CDR1 SQVTM and CDR2 ANQGSEA. V shed 4 bases and J shed 1 base, with 11 bases lying between them. This CDR3 is CSVVKGGSYNEQFF. The DNA of the CDR3 is TGCAGCGTTGTGAAGGGGGGGTCCTACAATGAGCAGTTCTTC.

The chain recombines TRBV30 with TRBJ1-2; D gene uncertain. This CDR3 contains 11 residues. Germline values: CDR1 GTSNPN, CDR2 SVGIG (reference sequence). V was cut by 3 bases and J by 8 bases, with 10 bases left in between. The DNA for the CDR3 is TGTGCCTGGAGGCTCGAGGGCGGCTACACCTTC. Encoded protein: CAWRLEGGYTF.

The gene calls are TRBV30 and TRBJ1-5; possibly TRBD1 for D (5 bases). V lost 5 bases to trimming and J lost 7 bases, with 21 bases between them. Germline CDR1 is GTSNPN and CDR2 is SVGIG (reference sequence). The CDR3 loop spans 15 amino acids. Here the CDR3 reads CAWAPHGGVAQPQHF. In nucleotides, the CDR3 is TGTGCCTGGGCCCCTCACGGAGGGGTGGCCCAGCCCCAGCATTTT.

V usage is TRBV18 and J usage is TRBJ2-7; a weak D match, TRBD2 (6 bases). With 2 bases removed from V and 1 base from J, the gap between germline ends came to 12 bases. The CDR3 contains 15 residues. The germline gives CDR1 KGHSH, CDR2 LQKENI. CDR3 DNA sequence: TGTGCCAGCTCACCAGAGACGGGGGTTTCCTACGAGCAGTACTTC. The encoded protein is CASSPETGVSYEQYF.

The chain links TRBV28 to TRBJ1-6, with 7 bases fitting TRBD1. The trim removed 1 base at V and 10 bases at J, leaving 4 bases unmatched. The CDR3 runs 14 residues. Germline loops: CDR1 MDHEN, CDR2 SYDVKM. The CDR3 DNA is TGTGCCAGCAGTTTATTGACGACAGGGTCACCCCTCCACTTT. Protein product: CASSLLTTGSPLHF.

This sequence joins TRBV11-2 and TRBJ1-2, with D maybe TRBD1 (5 bases). The CDR3 has 14 residues. Germline CDR1 SGHAT, CDR2 FQNNGV. V gave up 2 bases and J gave up 6 bases, with 13 bases separating them. DNA of the CDR3: TGTGCCAGCAGCTTAAACGGCAGGGCCGATGGCTACACCTTC. It is translated as CASSLNGRADGYTF.

The chain carries TRBV7-8 and TRBJ2-3; D gene ambiguous. Germline CDR1 SGHVS, CDR2 FQNEAQ. This CDR3 spans 13 amino acids. V was cut by 1 base and J by 6 bases, with 8 bases left in between. The CDR3 DNA reads as TGTGCCAGCAGCTTAGTTTCTAAGGATACGCAGTATTTT. This sequence encodes CASSLVSKDTQYF.

The genes are TRBV9 and TRBJ2-1; 9 positions agree with TRBD2. Germline V lookup: CDR1 SGDLS, CDR2 YYNGEE. The CDR3 contains 16 residues. With 4 bases clipped from V and 7 bases from J, the junction kept 12 bases outside the gene matches. The CDR3 DNA reads TGTGCCAGCAGCTTTAGGGGCGGGGGGGCCGCTAATGAGCAGTTCTTC. Protein: CASSFRGGGAANEQFF. The entire variable domain, with the rest obtained from reference TRBV9 and TRBJ2-1, is as follows: DSGVTQTPKHLITATGQRVTLRCSPRSGDLSVYWYQQSLDQGLQFLIQYYNGEERAKGNILERFSAQQFPDLHSELNLSSLELGDSALYFCASSFRGGGAANEQFFGPGTRLTVL.

The rearrangement joins TRBV6-1 to TRBJ1-2, with TRBD1 as a possible D gene (5 bases). This CDR3 is 13 amino acids long. Germline-derived CDR1 and CDR2 are MNHNS and SASEGT. V dropped 3 bases and J dropped 8 bases, with 13 bases sitting between them. CDR3: CASSEQGGTGYTF. The CDR3 DNA follows: TGTGCCAGCAGTGAGCAGGGAGGGACCGGCTACACCTTC.